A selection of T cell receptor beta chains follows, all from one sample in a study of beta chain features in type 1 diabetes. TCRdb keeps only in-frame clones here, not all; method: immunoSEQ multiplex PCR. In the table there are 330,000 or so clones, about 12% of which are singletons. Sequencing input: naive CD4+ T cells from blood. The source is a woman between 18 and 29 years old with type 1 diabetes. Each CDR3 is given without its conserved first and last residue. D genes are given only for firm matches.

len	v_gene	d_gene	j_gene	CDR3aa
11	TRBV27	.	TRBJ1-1	ASSPWRDTEAF
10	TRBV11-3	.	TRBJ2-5	ASRADQETQY
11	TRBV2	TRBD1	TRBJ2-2	ASTGGEGGELF
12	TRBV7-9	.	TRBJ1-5	ASSLAAGNQPQH
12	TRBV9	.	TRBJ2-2	ASTGLLNTGELF
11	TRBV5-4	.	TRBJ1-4	ASSLATNEKLF
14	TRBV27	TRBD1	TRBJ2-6	ASSWDSSSGANVLT
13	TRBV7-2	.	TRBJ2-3	ASSLVGARADTQY
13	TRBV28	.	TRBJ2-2	ASSLPDSKAGELF
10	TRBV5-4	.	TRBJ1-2	ASSLDSYGYT
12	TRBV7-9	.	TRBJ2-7	ASTIGGPHYEQY
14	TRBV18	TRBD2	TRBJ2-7	ASSPFGSGSAYEQY
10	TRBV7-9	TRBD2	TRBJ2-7	ASSPGGYEQY
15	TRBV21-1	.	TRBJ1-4	ASRTRGQGEEDEKLF
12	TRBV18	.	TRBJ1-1	ASSSTGQNTEAF
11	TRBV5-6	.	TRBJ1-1	ASSIGQTGGAF
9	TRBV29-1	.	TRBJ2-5	SVDSQETQY
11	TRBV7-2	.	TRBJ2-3	ASSLGSTDTQY
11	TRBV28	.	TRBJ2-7	ASSLPGSNEQY
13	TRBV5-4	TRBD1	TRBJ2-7	ASSLRAGGNYEQY
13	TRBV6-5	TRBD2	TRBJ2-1	ASSPGLAGDNEQF
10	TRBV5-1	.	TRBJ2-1	ASSLDRSEQF
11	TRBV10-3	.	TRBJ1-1	ATTQGLNTEAF
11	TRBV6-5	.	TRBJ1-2	ASSLQPNYGYT
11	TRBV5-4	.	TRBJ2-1	ASSFKRNNEQF
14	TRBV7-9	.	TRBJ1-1	ASSFNNPGVNTEAF
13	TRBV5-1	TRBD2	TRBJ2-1	ATHLGLAGYNEQF
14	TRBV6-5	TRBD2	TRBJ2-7	ASSYSGGSSPYEQY
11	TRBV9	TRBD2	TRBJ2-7	ASSEGGPYEQY
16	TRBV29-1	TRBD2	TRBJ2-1	SATLRASGISSYNEQF
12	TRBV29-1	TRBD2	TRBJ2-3	SVRLAGTVDTQY
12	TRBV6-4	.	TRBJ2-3	ASRPQVATDTQY
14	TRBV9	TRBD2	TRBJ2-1	ASSGGLAGVYNEQF
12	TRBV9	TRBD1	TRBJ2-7	ASSEGQGYYEQY
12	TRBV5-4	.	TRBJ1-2	ASSRDSSGYGYT
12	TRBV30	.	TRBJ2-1	AWSDHYIYNEQF
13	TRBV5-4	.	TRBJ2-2	ASSLYGLNTGELF
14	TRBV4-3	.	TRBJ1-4	ASSQASGVTNEKLF
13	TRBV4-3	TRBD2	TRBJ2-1	ASSHLSGGANEQF
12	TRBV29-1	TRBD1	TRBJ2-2	SEKTGSCTGELF
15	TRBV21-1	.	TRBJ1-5	ASSKGRGQGGNQPQH